The next 12 T cell receptor beta chains were all read from a single sample in a study of technical replicates of blood from several donors. Measured with immunoSEQ multiplex PCR; TCRdb has only the in-frame clones, and not every one. The data hold 75,000 to 95,000 clones, with about 89% observed a single time. Sequencing input: T cells isolated from PBMCs. Receptors were obtained from a human donor in good health.

V usage is TRBV5-1 and J usage is TRBJ2-2, with 13 nucleotides matching TRBD2. The length of the CDR3 is 16 residues. Looked up from germline, CDR1 is SGHRS and CDR2 is YFSETQ. V shed 4 bases and J 4 bases; nucleotides not matched to a gene: 4. The CDR3 spells CASSTGLAGATGELFF. The DNA of the CDR3 is TGCGCCAGCAGCACCGGACTAGCGGGAGCCACCGGGGAGCTGTTTTTT.

CDR3 sequence reads: CASSIVPTEGDTEAFF. The CDR3 DNA follows: TGTGCCAGTAGTATAGTCCCAACGGAAGGAGACACTGAAGCTTTCTTT. The J gene is TRBJ1-1, the V gene TRBV19; D is undetermined. Per the germline V gene, CDR1 is LNHDA and CDR2 is SQIVND (reference sequence). Trimming shortened V by 1 base and J by 3 bases, and 15 bases separated the two germline ends. The CDR3 totals 16 residues.

The chain recombines TRBV18 with TRBJ1-1; D remains ambiguous. V gave up 3 bases and J gave up 3 bases, with 8 bases separating them. CDR3 length: 13 residues. Germline CDR1 is KGHSH and CDR2 is LQKENI. The CDR3 loop reads CASSPISDTEAFF. CDR3 nucleotides: TGTGCCAGCTCACCTATATCGGACACTGAAGCTTTCTTT.

V gene TRBV11-3 combines with J gene TRBJ1-2; 12 nucleotides align to TRBD1. The CDR3 length is 17 residues. From germline, CDR1 is SGHNT and CDR2 YENEEA. V shed 5 bases and J 8 bases; nucleotides not matched to a gene: 15. The CDR3 spells CASSPGDRGRPWRGYTF. The CDR3 DNA reads as TGTGCCAGCAGCCCCGGGGACAGGGGGCGGCCATGGAGAGGCTACACCTTC.

V and J are TRBV19 and TRBJ2-1; TRBD1 is a possible D gene (6 bases). The germline gives CDR1 LNHDA, CDR2 SQIVND (reference sequence). CDR3 length: 13 residues. Deletions cut 5 bases from V and 2 bases from J, with 7 bases between. The CDR3 DNA is TGTGCCAGTAGTTGGGGGCCCTACAATGAGCAGTTCTTC. Encoded protein: CASSWGPYNEQFF.

V is TRBV2 and J is TRBJ1-2; 9 bases line up with TRBD1. Trimming took 9 bases from V and 5 from J; bases not matched to a gene: 10. CDR1 is SNHLY and CDR2 is FYNNEI in the germline V gene. This CDR3 is 14 amino acids long. Here the CDR3 DNA reads TGTGCCAGTACGCAAAGGACAGGGGAGTATGGCTACACCTTC. Translating it yields CASTQRTGEYGYTF.

This clone was found a few times. CDR3 in DNA: TGTGCCAGCAGCTTGCGCAGGAACACTGAAGCTTTCTTT. Amino acids: CASSLRRNTEAFF. The V and J genes are TRBV5-8 and TRBJ1-1; D unclear. V lost 1 base, J lost 1 base, and 5 bases lay in between. CDR1 is SGHTS and CDR2 is YDEGEE in the germline V gene. The CDR3 covers 13 residues.

The chain combines TRBV5-1 with TRBJ2-5; TRBD1 is a possible D gene (7 bases). With 3 bases removed from V and 3 bases from J, the gap between germline ends came to 15 bases. CDR1 and CDR2 (germline): SGHRS, YFSETQ. The CDR3 contains 15 residues. CDR3 DNA: TGCGCCAGCAGCTCGCGCGGGACAGTAGAAGAGACCCAGTACTTC. Translated, it gives CASSSRGTVEETQYF.

The gene calls are TRBV30 and TRBJ1-1, with 7 nucleotides matching TRBD1. Trimming cost V 6 bases and J 0 bases; bases outside gene matches: 10. Germline CDR1 GTSNPN, CDR2 SVGIG (reference sequence). This CDR3 has 15 residues. The CDR3 DNA is TGTGCCTGCCGGGACAGAACTAAGATGAACACTGAAGCTTTCTTT. This encodes CACRDRTKMNTEAFF.

CDR3 in DNA: TGCGCCAGCAGCCTGGGACAGGGAGGAAACACTGAAGCTTTCTTT. This gives the protein CASSLGQGGNTEAFF. The chain has TRBV4-1 and TRBJ1-1; 9 nucleotides line up with TRBD1. CDR3 length equals 15 residues. Germline V gives CDR1 MGHRA, CDR2 YSYEKL. Trimming removed 4 bases from V and 2 bases from J; junction bases left unmatched: 5.

The chain couples TRBV5-1 to TRBJ2-1; tentatively, D is TRBD2 (5 bases). CDR3 length: 15 residues. CDR1 SGHRS and CDR2 YFSETQ come from the germline V gene. V shed 4 bases and J shed 6 bases, with 17 bases lying between them. In DNA, the CDR3 is TGCGCCAGCAGCCCGACCGCGGGCGTCACCAATGAGCAGTTCTTC. Translated: CASSPTAGVTNEQFF.

Regarding this clone: Sequence at one end of the junction differs from germline and may be a read error. V is TRBV2 and J is TRBJ1-2; D is possibly TRBD1 (5 bases). This CDR3 has 11 residues. Germline loops: CDR1 SNHLY, CDR2 FYNNEI. CDR3 amino acids: CASSDDSAPSF. CDR3 coding DNA: TGTGCCAGCAGTGACGACAGTGCCCCTAGCTTC.